This entry lists 29 T cell receptor beta chains sequenced from one sample in a study of blood T cell repertoires in COVID-19 (dated by TCRdb to 2019 to 2021). The protocol used for the library was the immunoSEQ multiplex PCR assay. TCRdb retrieved this table from immuneACCESS and kept in-frame rearrangements only. Not all clones are present; in checked studies, unresolved V genes account for under half, and no reason is known for the remainder. The sample table shows a few hundred thousand clones, and 70% to 85% are seen once. The top ten hold 0.85% to 0.9% of the sample. The sample was peripheral blood. These receptors came from a human donor with COVID-19, enrolled during active disease. The donor label of this sample is uncertain.

The CDR3 sequence: CASSYPGEGPNEQFF. The CDR3 coding sequence is TGTGCCAGCAGTTACCCGGGAGAGGGCCCCAATGAGCAGTTCTTC. The genes are TRBV6-5 and TRBJ2-1; weak D call: TRBD2 (6 bases). The CDR3 length is 15 residues. Trimming took off 2 bases at V and 6 bases at J, with 14 bases between the two ends. Germline CDR1 is MNHEY and CDR2 is SVGAGI.

V is TRBV2 and J is TRBJ1-2; D gene ambiguous. The CDR3 is 12 residues long. CDR1 SNHLY and CDR2 FYNNEI come from the germline V gene. The germline V and J ends were trimmed by 2 bases and 5 bases, with 6 bases remaining between them. The CDR3 DNA reads as TGTGCCAGCAGTGAACTTAGTTATGGCTACACCTTC. It encodes CASSELSYGYTF. The complete variable domain, with remaining parts taken from reference TRBV2 and TRBJ1-2, reads EPEVTQTPSHQVTQMGQEVILRCVPISNHLYFYWYRQILGQKVEFLVSFYNNEISEKSEIFDDQFSVERPDGSNFTLKIRSTKLEDSAMYFCASSELSYGYTFGSGTRLTVV.

This clone was observed a single time. J is TRBJ2-1 and V is TRBV5-4; D is perhaps TRBD2 (6 bases). The V end lost 4 bases, the J end lost 1 base, and 18 bases lay between the germline ends. Germline-derived CDR1 and CDR2 are SGHNT and YYREEE (reference sequence). The CDR3 spans 17 residues. The CDR3 sequence: CASSPGVRRDSYNEQFF. DNA of the CDR3: TGTGCCAGCAGCCCGGGGGTGAGGCGGGATTCCTACAATGAGCAGTTCTTC.

The DNA of the CDR3 is TGCAGCGTTGAAAGGGGGGCTAGCGGGAGTACGCAGTATTTT. This translates into CSVERGASGSTQYF. The chain employs TRBV29-1 and TRBJ2-3; 10 bases fit TRBD2. This CDR3 region has 14 residues. V trimming: 2 bases; J trimming: 8 bases; junction bases outside the gene matches: 7. CDR1 and CDR2 from the germline V gene are SQVTM and ANQGSEA.

This clone was counted a few times. V is TRBV28 and J is TRBJ1-2; D perhaps matches TRBD1 (6 bases). Germline V CDR1 and CDR2: MDHEN, SYDVKM. With 5 bases removed from V and 4 bases from J, the gap between germline ends came to 20 bases. This CDR3 has 16 residues. CDR3 sequence (DNA): TGTGCCAGCAGTGTCCCGGGGAACAGGGATATCTATGGCTACACCTTC. The encoded protein is CASSVPGNRDIYGYTF.

V gene TRBV6-6 combines with J gene TRBJ1-5; D is unresolved. Trimming removed 0 bases at V and 5 bases at J, with 8 bases between. CDR3 size: 14 residues. Germline lookup yields CDR1 MNHNY and CDR2 SVGAGI (reference sequence). The CDR3 spells CASSYSRSDQPQHF. The CDR3 DNA reads as TGTGCCAGCAGTTACTCGAGGTCAGATCAGCCCCAGCATTTT.

The chain carries TRBV10-2 and TRBJ1-2; D is perhaps TRBD1 (6 bases). Trimming took 2 bases from V and 6 from J, leaving 13 bases between them. Germline V gene sequence: CDR1 WSHSY, CDR2 SAAADI. There are 14 residues in the CDR3. Here the CDR3 DNA reads TGCGCCAGCAGTGAGCAGGGGAATCGGAATGGCTACACCTTC. Translation gives CASSEQGNRNGYTF.

The V gene is TRBV5-1, the J gene TRBJ2-7; TRBD2 matches 16 bases. The CDR3 is made up of 17 amino acids. Germline CDR1 reads SGHRS; CDR2 reads YFSETQ. The V gene end was trimmed by 4 bases and the J gene end by 5 bases; junction bases not matched to a gene: 9. CDR3 sequence (DNA): TGCGCCAGCAGCAAGGGACTAGCGGGAGGGCCGGGCGACGAGCAGTACTTC. Protein: CASSKGLAGGPGDEQYF.

The V gene is TRBV2, the J gene TRBJ1-4; D unresolved. This CDR3 contains 11 residues. V lost 3 bases and J 13 bases, leaving 9 bases between the germline ends. Germline V gene lookup returns CDR1 SNHLY and CDR2 FYNNEI. The CDR3 DNA sequence: TGTGCCAGCAGTGAGCGGTGGGTACTGTTTTTT. It translates to CASSERWVLFF.

The V and J genes are TRBV20-1 and TRBJ2-1; a possible D gene is TRBD2 (5 bases). In germline, CDR1 is DFQATT, CDR2 SNEGSKA (reference sequence). The CDR3 runs to 15 residues. V dropped 3 bases and J dropped 0 bases, with 12 bases sitting between them. For the CDR3, the DNA is TGCAGTGCTAGTGGTGCGGGCCGCTCCTACAATGAGCAGTTCTTC. Translated, it gives CSASGAGRSYNEQFF.

V and J are TRBV5-1 and TRBJ2-3, with 7 positions matching TRBD2. V gave up 7 bases and J gave up 2 bases; unmatched junction bases: 13. Germline CDR1 is SGHRS and CDR2 is YFSETQ. This CDR3 is built from 16 residues. The CDR3 spells CASGGETGLDTDTQYF. The CDR3 nucleotides read TGCGCCAGCGGGGGGGAAACGGGACTTGACACAGATACGCAGTATTTT.

The rearrangement uses TRBV18 and TRBJ2-1; D gene ambiguous. Deletions cut 3 bases from V and 4 bases from J, with 10 bases between. The V gene's germline CDR1 is KGHSH and CDR2 LQKENI. CDR3 length equals 14 residues. The CDR3 coding sequence is TGTGCCAGCTCACCGCCGCCAGGATACAATGAGCAGTTCTTC. It is translated as CASSPPPGYNEQFF.

This clone was seen more than once but under ten times. This rearrangement joins TRBV7-8 to TRBJ1-1; D not resolved. With 1 base removed from V and 2 bases from J, the gap between germline ends came to 5 bases. CDR1 is SGHVS and CDR2 is FQNEAQ in the germline V gene. The CDR3 is made up of 13 amino acids. CDR3 protein: CASSLGDNTEAFF. For the CDR3, the DNA is TGTGCCAGCAGCTTAGGAGATAACACTGAAGCTTTCTTT. The entire variable domain, with the rest obtained from reference TRBV7-8 and TRBJ1-1, is as follows: GAGVSQSPRYKVAKRGQDVALRCDPISGHVSLFWYQQALGQGPEFLTYFQNEAQLDKSGLPSDRFFAERPEGSVSTLKIQRTQQEDSAVYLCASSLGDNTEAFFGQGTRLTVV.

The genes are TRBV6-5 and TRBJ1-1, with a tentative D call TRBD1 (6 bases). In germline, CDR1 is MNHEY, CDR2 SVGAGI. V was trimmed by 2 bases and J by 7 bases, leaving 20 bases between them. This CDR3 spans 16 amino acids. The CDR3 DNA follows: TGTGCCAGCAGTTACCGGGGCCAAGGGGGAAGGTTTGAAGCTTTCTTT. It yields the protein CASSYRGQGGRFEAFF.

The chain has TRBV5-5 and TRBJ1-2; no clear D gene. The CDR3 consists of 17 residues. V was trimmed by 2 bases and J by 0 bases, leaving 17 bases between them. The germline gives CDR1 SGHKS, CDR2 YYEKEE (reference sequence). Written as DNA, the CDR3 is TGTGCCAGCAGCTTTTCCCCGAGGCTAGCGACTAACTATGGCTACACCTTC. This translates into CASSFSPRLATNYGYTF.

The chain combines TRBV30 with TRBJ2-7; 7 nucleotides match TRBD1. The CDR3 is 13 amino acids. The trim removed 3 bases at V and 5 bases at J, leaving 7 bases unmatched. Germline assignment: CDR1 GTSNPN and CDR2 SVGIG (reference sequence). The CDR3 DNA is TGTGCCTGGAGAGATACAGGGGTTCACGAGCAGTACTTC. This translates into CAWRDTGVHEQYF. The full variable domain, completed using reference TRBV30 and TRBJ2-7, is SQTIHQWPATLVQPVGSPLSLECTVEGTSNPNLYWYRQAAGRGLQLLFYSVGIGQISSEVPQNLSASRPQDRQFILSSKKLLLSDSGFYLCAWRDTGVHEQYFGPGTRLTVT.

The genes are TRBV7-3 and TRBJ2-3; 11 bases map to TRBD2. V was clipped by 4 bases and J by 1 base; unmatched bases: 4. CDR3 size: 16 residues. Germline values: CDR1 SGHTA, CDR2 FQGTGA. CDR3 nucleotides: TGTGCCAGCAGCTCAGTACTAGCGGGAGGCACAGATACGCAGTATTTT. This sequence encodes CASSSVLAGGTDTQYF.

The J gene is TRBJ1-1, the V gene TRBV10-3; TRBD1 aligns across 11 bases. Germline CDR1 and CDR2: ENHRY and SYGVKD. V was clipped by 2 bases and J by 3 bases; unmatched bases: 8. CDR3 length: 17 amino acids. The CDR3 here is CAISEPRDRGEDTEAFF. The CDR3 DNA follows: TGTGCCATCAGTGAGCCACGGGACAGGGGGGAGGACACTGAAGCTTTCTTT.

The rearrangement joins TRBV2 to TRBJ1-5; D is perhaps TRBD1 (5 bases). The CDR3 runs 15 residues. Germline assignment: CDR1 SNHLY and CDR2 FYNNEI. V lost 4 bases and J 0 bases, leaving 10 bases between the germline ends. CDR3 loop: CASSVRQYSNQPQHF. CDR3 DNA sequence: TGTGCCAGCAGTGTTAGACAGTATAGCAATCAGCCCCAGCATTTT.

The genes are TRBV10-3 and TRBJ1-3; possible D gene TRBD1, 5 bases. Trimming stripped 9 bases from V and 3 bases from J, with 9 bases between. The CDR3 consists of 12 residues. CDR1 is ENHRY and CDR2 is SYGVKD in the germline V gene. The CDR3 reads CAMGGVGNTIYF. The DNA of the CDR3 is TGTGCCATGGGAGGGGTTGGAAACACCATATATTTT.

The CDR3 here is CASSLGPGIGTEAFF. The CDR3 DNA sequence: TGCGCCAGCAGCTTGGGCCCAGGGATCGGTACTGAAGCTTTCTTT. This chain joins TRBV5-1 and TRBJ1-1; D is possibly TRBD1 (5 bases). CDR1 and CDR2 from the germline V gene are SGHRS and YFSETQ. Trimming took off 0 bases at V and 5 bases at J, with 14 bases between the two ends. This CDR3 spans 15 amino acids.

The chain links TRBV19 to TRBJ2-5; 10 bases agree with TRBD2. The V and J ends lost 3 bases and 4 bases, in that order; junction bases with no gene match: 8. Germline lookup yields CDR1 LNHDA and CDR2 SQIVND (reference sequence). This CDR3 spans 16 amino acids. CDR3 nucleotide sequence: TGTGCCAGTAGTATCGAAAGGACTAGCGGTGGAGAGACCCAGTACTTC. This gives the protein CASSIERTSGGETQYF.

The chain recombines TRBV5-1 with TRBJ2-1; weak D call: TRBD2 (5 bases). The CDR3 is 16 residues long. Germline values: CDR1 SGHRS, CDR2 YFSETQ. Deletions cut 4 bases from V and 3 bases from J, with 17 bases between. The CDR3 sequence: CASSTEPSGIYNEQFF. CDR3 bases: TGCGCCAGCAGCACGGAGCCCAGCGGAATCTACAATGAGCAGTTCTTC.

This clone occurred once. V gene TRBV30 combines with J gene TRBJ1-3; 7 bases agree with TRBD1. Germline values: CDR1 GTSNPN, CDR2 SVGIG (reference sequence). V was clipped by 2 bases and J by 0 bases; unmatched bases: 7. The CDR3 runs to 16 residues. In DNA, the CDR3 is TGTGCCTGGAGTCTACCGGGACAGACCTCTGGAAACACCATATATTTT. Protein sequence: CAWSLPGQTSGNTIYF.

This rearrangement joins TRBV19 to TRBJ2-7, with TRBD2 matching over 13 bases. CDR1 and CDR2 (germline): LNHDA, SQIVND (reference sequence). Germline trimming cut 5 bases from V and 3 bases from J; bases unmatched to any gene: 16. This CDR3 has 19 residues. CDR3 in DNA: TGTGCCAGTAGTCCCTTCGGACTAGCGGGAGTAGGAGGGGTCTACGAGCAGTACTTC. Its translation is CASSPFGLAGVGGVYEQYF.

V gene TRBV30 combines with J gene TRBJ2-7; D is uncertain. The germline gives CDR1 GTSNPN, CDR2 SVGIG (reference sequence). V dropped 3 bases and J dropped 2 bases, with 14 bases sitting between them. The length of the CDR3 is 14 residues. CDR3 residues: CAWRVNPEAYEQYF. The CDR3 DNA is TGTGCCTGGAGGGTGAACCCAGAAGCCTACGAGCAGTACTTC.

V and J are TRBV7-2 and TRBJ1-5, with TRBD1 matching 7 bases. J lost 7 bases, V lost 5 bases, and 5 bases had no gene match. This CDR3 contains 13 residues. The V gene's germline CDR1 is SGHTA and CDR2 FQGNSA. The CDR3 here is CASSPDRVQPQHF. DNA of the CDR3: TGTGCCAGCAGCCCCGACAGGGTACAGCCCCAGCATTTT.

This chain joins TRBV28 and TRBJ1-1, with 9 bases lining up with TRBD1. The V gene end was trimmed by 7 bases and the J gene end by 3 bases; junction bases not matched to a gene: 9. Germline CDR1 is MDHEN and CDR2 is SYDVKM. The length of the CDR3 is 15 residues. The CDR3 DNA reads as TGTGCCAGCATCCTCCGGGACAGGGTAGACACTGAAGCTTTCTTT. Its translation is CASILRDRVDTEAFF.

This chain connects TRBV5-4 to TRBJ2-1; D not certain. V lost 0 bases, J lost 7 bases, and 5 bases lay in between. Germline-derived CDR1 and CDR2 are SGHNT and YYREEE (reference sequence). This CDR3 is 12 amino acids long. CDR3: CASSLDRNEQFF. The CDR3 DNA is TGTGCCAGCAGCTTGGATCGGAATGAGCAGTTCTTC. The whole variable domain, filled in from reference TRBV5-4 and TRBJ2-1, reads ETGVTQSPTHLIKTRGQQVTLRCSSQSGHNTVSWYQQALGQGPQFIFQYYREEENGRGNFPPRFSGLQFPNYSSELNVNALELDDSALYLCASSLDRNEQFFGPGTRLTVL.